The 9 T cell receptor beta chains below all came from one sample that was sequenced in a study of T cells in Graves' hyperthyroidism and ophthalmopathy. Amplified regions were TCR beta CDR3 sequences from RNA transcripts. The HTBI primer set drove a first-round RT-PCR of the TCR CDR3. TCRdb processed the multiplex PCR reads anew with MiXCR; each CDR3 protein has one entry. The repertoire holds 75,000 to 100,000 distinct CDR3 sequences, with 35% to 45% as singletons. The sequenced material came from peripheral blood or thyroid tissue (not recorded which). Every receptor here comes from a woman in her 30s with Graves' hyperthyroidism.

A few counts support this clonotype. A read error may account for a junction end that differs from germline. J is TRBJ2-7 and V is TRBV7-1; D unresolved. TRBV7-1 falls under the ORF class, with uncertain function. This CDR3 comprises 12 residues. CDR3 residues: CASGSQSVGQYF. CDR3 nucleotide sequence: TGTGCCAGCGGCTCCCAGTCGGTGGGGCAGTACTTC.

This clonotype was seen ten or more times. The CDR3 nucleotides read TGTGCCAGCAGCCAAGGGACTAGCGGGAAGACAGATACGCAGTATTTT. Translated: CASSQGTSGKTDTQYF. The chain has TRBV14 and TRBJ2-3, with 12 bases that match TRBD2. Germline CDR1 is SGHDN and CDR2 is FVKESK. The CDR3 runs to 16 residues. Trimming removed 1 base from V and 3 bases from J; junction bases left unmatched: 2.

There are many counts of this clonotype. The chain couples TRBV28 to TRBJ1-5; D possibly corresponds to TRBD1 (6 bases). The CDR3 loop spans 15 amino acids. Germline assignment: CDR1 MDHEN and CDR2 SYDVKM. The V and J ends lost 7 bases and 5 bases respectively, with 18 bases between them. The CDR3 loop reads CASKPFGRGDQPQHF. The CDR3 DNA is TGTGCCAGCAAACCGTTCGGCAGGGGAGATCAGCCCCAGCATTTT. The full variable domain, with the rest looked up from reference TRBV28 and TRBJ1-5, is DVKVTQSSRYLVKRTGEKVFLECVQDMDHENMFWYRQDPGLGLRLIYFSYDVKMKEKGDIPEGYSVSREKKERFSLILESASTNQTSMYLCASKPFGRGDQPQHFGDGTRLSIL.

With respect to this clonotype: This could be a read error, since a much larger clone is one nucleotide away. The chain recombines TRBV28 with TRBJ1-2; TRBD1 aligns across 7 bases. There are 16 residues in the CDR3. CDR1 is MDHEN, CDR2 SYDVKM, per germline. The CDR3 spells CASSSSGQDTNYGCTF. The CDR3, as DNA: TGTGCCAGCAGTTCCTCCGGACAGGACACTAACTATGGCTGCACCTTC.

The chain carries TRBV12-3 or TRBV12-4 and TRBJ1-1, with D uncertain. CDR3 size: 13 residues. Trimming took 6 bases from V and 1 from J, leaving 9 bases between them. The CDR3 here is CASSLAPNTEAFF. CDR3 DNA sequence: TGTGCCAGCAGCCTCGCTCCGAACACTGAAGCTTTCTTT.

The chain employs TRBV15 and TRBJ2-2; a possible D gene is TRBD2 (6 bases). The germline V and J ends were trimmed by 6 bases and 7 bases, with 12 bases remaining between them. This CDR3 is built from 13 residues. The germline V gene has CDR1 LNHNV and CDR2 YYDKDF (reference sequence). The CDR3 here is CATRSLARGELFF. The CDR3 nucleotides are TGTGCCACCAGAAGCCTAGCGCGCGGGGAGCTGTTTTTT.

This clonotype was counted once. The chain links TRBV2 to TRBJ2-7; 12 bases align to TRBD2. The CDR3 has 16 amino acids. V lost 8 bases and J lost 2; bases outside the gene matches: 10. The germline V gene has CDR1 SNHLY and CDR2 FYNNEI. This CDR3 is CASQPLAGGPPYEQYF. CDR3 DNA: TGTGCCAGCCAGCCACTAGCGGGGGGTCCCCCCTACGAGCAGTACTTC.

This clonotype was picked up many times. The J gene is TRBJ1-4, the V gene TRBV7-9; a possible D gene is TRBD1 (6 bases). V lost 5 bases and J lost 1, with 14 bases in between. The CDR3 loop spans 16 amino acids. Germline values: CDR1 SEHNR, CDR2 FQNEAQ (reference sequence). CDR3 sequence: CASSQAGDLTNEKLFF. The CDR3, as DNA: TGTGCCAGCAGCCAAGCAGGGGATTTAACTAATGAAAAACTGTTTTTT. Full variable domain (rest looked up from reference TRBV7-9 and TRBJ1-4): DTGVSQNPRHKITKRGQNVTFRCDPISEHNRLYWYRQTLGQGPEFLTYFQNEAQLEKSRLLSDRFSAERPKGSFSTLEIQRTEQGDSAMYLCASSQAGDLTNEKLFFGSGTQLSVL.

Notes on this clonotype: A much larger clone is a single base away; this may be a read error. Written as DNA, the CDR3 is TGTGCCAGCAAGCCCGCCCGCTCCTGCGAGCAGTACTTC. It translates to CASKPARSCEQYF. The chain carries TRBV28 and TRBJ2-7; D unresolved. Germline-derived CDR1 and CDR2 are MDHEN and SYDVKM. The CDR3 consists of 13 residues.